The rows below give T cell receptor beta chains drawn from one sample of a study of memory CD4+ T cells and cytomegalovirus serostatus. The data were produced by immunoSEQ multiplex PCR, yet TCRdb's version contains in-frame clones alone and is incomplete. This sample carries about 50,000 clones, 60% to 80% of them seen once, and the ten largest clones take 0.67%. The sequenced sample was memory CD4+ T cells from blood. The receptor set was obtained from an adult in good health and CMV-seronegative. CDR3s include the opening cysteine and the closing phenylalanine or tryptophan. A D gene is named only where the DNA matches it firmly. Not all rows give a size; the values are once, few, many and, for expanded clones, a class.

TGTGCCAGCAGGGATCGGGCTACGGATGGCTACACCTTC,CASRDRATDGYTF,TRBJ1-2,-,TRBV5-4,-
TGTGCCAGTAGTGGACGAAGCCCCGGTGGGAGCGGGAGACGCTACGAGCAGTACTTC,CASSGRSPGGSGRRYEQYF,TRBJ2-7,-,TRBV19,TRBD2
TGTGCCAGCACCCTGGCGGGGGTATACGAGCAGTACTTC,CASTLAGVYEQYF,TRBJ2-7,-,TRBV28,TRBD2
TGTGCCAGCAGCTTAATTAAGCGGTCGGCCTACGAGCAGTACTTC,CASSLIKRSAYEQYF,TRBJ2-7,-,TRBV7-8,-
TGTGCCAGCAGCCAATTCAGACACGGCCCTCAGAGGGCAGATACGCAGTATTTT,CASSQFRHGPQRADTQYF,TRBJ2-3,-,TRBV4-2,-
TGCAGTGCTAGTGGTACCAATGAGCAGTTCTTC,CSASGTNEQFF,TRBJ2-1,-,TRBV20-1,-
TGTGCCTGGAGTGTACGAGTGGGGGACGAGCAGTACTTC,CAWSVRVGDEQYF,TRBJ2-7,-,TRBV30,-
TGTGCCAGCAGCTTCGCTCCCATGAACACTGAAGCTTTCTTT,CASSFAPMNTEAFF,TRBJ1-1,-,TRBV7-8,-
TGTGCCAGTAACAACCCGGGACTAAACAACAATGAGCAGTTCTTC,CASNNPGLNNNEQFF,TRBJ2-1,-,TRBV19,TRBD2
TGTGCCAGTAGTAAACGACAGGGTACAGATACGCAGTATTTT,CASSKRQGTDTQYF,TRBJ2-3,-,TRBV19,TRBD1
TGCGCCAGCAGCCTAAGGACTAGCGACATTCAGTACTTC,CASSLRTSDIQYF,TRBJ2-4,-,TRBV5-1,TRBD2
TGTGCCAGCAGCTTAGTCCGGGCAGGTGCCTTGGACACCATATATTTT,CASSLVRAGALDTIYF,TRBJ1-3,-,TRBV7-2,-
TGTGCCAGCAGCTTATCAGCGGGAGCGCTCAATGAGCAGTTCTTC,CASSLSAGALNEQFF,TRBJ2-1,-,TRBV7-8,TRBD2
TGTGCCAGCAGCTTGTCCACACTTGAGCGGCGTAATGAGCAGTTCTTC,CASSLSTLERRNEQFF,TRBJ2-1,-,TRBV5-6,-
TGTGCCAGTCTGGGGCAAGCGGCAAGCGGCTATGGCTACACCTTC,CASLGQAASGYGYTF,TRBJ1-2,-,TRBV27,-
TGTGCCAGCAGCTTGGTTCAGGGAGGCAAAAACATTCAGTACTTC,CASSLVQGGKNIQYF,TRBJ2-4,-,TRBV5-6,-
TGTGCCAGCAGTTCCTTGGTCTTTAATGAGCAGTTCTTC,CASSSLVFNEQFF,TRBJ2-1,-,TRBV6-6,-
TGTGCCAGCAGTGCAACCAGCGGAGGGGGGCAAGAGACCCAGTACTTC,CASSATSGGGQETQYF,TRBJ2-5,-,TRBV2,-
TGTGCCTGGAGTGAGCTAGCGGGACTGAGGGACGAGCAGTACTTC,CAWSELAGLRDEQYF,TRBJ2-7,few,TRBV30,TRBD2
TGTGCCTGGGGCCGAGCTAACTATGGCTACACCTTC,CAWGRANYGYTF,TRBJ1-2,-,TRBV30,-
TGCGCCAGCAGCCGCGGGACAGGGTGGGCCTACGAGCAGTACTTC,CASSRGTGWAYEQYF,TRBJ2-7,-,TRBV5-1,TRBD1
TGTGCCAGCAGACAGGACAGGGGTCGTAACACTGAAGCTTTCTTT,CASRQDRGRNTEAFF,TRBJ1-1,-,TRBV5-4,TRBD1
TGTGCCAGCGGGGGATCTCGTTTGCGGGAGGACAATGAGCAGTTCTTC,CASGGSRLREDNEQFF,TRBJ2-1,-,TRBV28,TRBD2
TGCGCCAGCAGCCTAATGCACCTCCGGGAGACCCAGTACTTC,CASSLMHLRETQYF,TRBJ2-5,-,TRBV5-1,-
TGTGCCAGCAGACCCAACACTGAAGCTTTCTTT,CASRPNTEAFF,TRBJ1-1,few,TRBV11-2,-
TGTGCCAGCAGTTTGGGGGTCTTCAGCTCCTACGAGCAGTACTTC,CASSLGVFSSYEQYF,TRBJ2-7,once,TRBV7-9,-
TGTGCCTGGAGTGGTGGGGCTAGGAGCACTGAAGCTTTCTTT,CAWSGGARSTEAFF,TRBJ1-1,-,TRBV30,-
TGTGCCTGGAGTGTACAATCCAGCGCAGTCGAGCAGTACTTC,CAWSVQSSAVEQYF,TRBJ2-7,-,TRBV30,-
TGTGCCAGCGGCTCTCAACGGGGTGAAAAACTGTTTTTT,CASGSQRGEKLFF,TRBJ1-4,-,TRBV7-9,-
TGTGCCAGCACGGAAACGACAGGGGCTGGAAACACCATATATTTT,CASTETTGAGNTIYF,TRBJ1-3,-,TRBV6-1,TRBD1
TGTGCCAGCAGTTTAAGGCAGACGGGCTATGGCTACACCTTC,CASSLRQTGYGYTF,TRBJ1-2,once,TRBV27,-
TGTGCCAGCAGCTTGACAGGGTTAGGCAAAAACATTCAGTACTTC,CASSLTGLGKNIQYF,TRBJ2-4,-,TRBV5-8,-
TGTGCCAGTAGTTCACAGGGGATGAACACTGAAGCTTTCTTT,CASSSQGMNTEAFF,TRBJ1-1,-,TRBV19,TRBD1
TGCAGCGCTTCGTTGGGGTTCAATGAGCAGTTCTTC,CSASLGFNEQFF,TRBJ2-1,-,TRBV29-1,-
TGTGCCTGGACCCGACAGGGAGGCTACACCTTC,CAWTRQGGYTF,TRBJ1-2,few,TRBV30,TRBD1
TGCGCCAGCAGCCCCGGGACAACCTATGGCTACACCTTC,CASSPGTTYGYTF,TRBJ1-2,-,TRBV5-1,-
TGTGCCAGCAAATTTACAGGGCGGGACACTGAAGCTTTCTTT,CASKFTGRDTEAFF,TRBJ1-1,-,TRBV5-4,-
TGTGCCAGCAGCTTGGGGGGGACAGGCTCCTACGAGCAGTACTTC,CASSLGGTGSYEQYF,TRBJ2-7,few,TRBV5-4,TRBD1
TGTGCCAGCAGTCCACCCCCTGACAGGAGGAGTGAAAAACTGTTTTTT,CASSPPPDRRSEKLFF,TRBJ1-4,-,TRBV6-6,-
TGCGCCAGCAGCCAAGATCAACGGTCGCTGGGAAACACCATATATTTT,CASSQDQRSLGNTIYF,TRBJ1-3,-,TRBV4-1,-
TGTGCCAGCAGTTCCTCCGGGACTAGCGGGAGGTACAATGAGCAGTTCTTC,CASSSSGTSGRYNEQFF,TRBJ2-1,-,TRBV28,TRBD2
TGCAGCGTTGGGACAGGCCCCTATGGCTACACCTTC,CSVGTGPYGYTF,TRBJ1-2,-,TRBV29-1,TRBD1
TGTGCCATCAGTGCGACAAATGACAGGGCTGCTAATGAAAAACTGTTTTTT,CAISATNDRAANEKLFF,TRBJ1-4,few,TRBV10-3,TRBD1
TGTGCCAGCTCAACTAGCGGGAGTTACGAGCAGTACTTC,CASSTSGSYEQYF,TRBJ2-7,once,TRBV18,TRBD2
TGTGCCAGCAGCAGGGGGCCTTACACTGAAGCTTTCTTT,CASSRGPYTEAFF,TRBJ1-1,-,TRBV6-5,TRBD1
TGTGCCAGCAGTGAATTGGGCCTACCCGGGGAGCTGTTTTTT,CASSELGLPGELFF,TRBJ2-2,once,TRBV2,-
TGTGCCAGCACCATCTCGGATACGCAGTATTTT,CASTISDTQYF,TRBJ2-3,-,TRBV2,-
TGCAGCGTTGGCCAGCGGGGGGGCCAGTTCTTC,CSVGQRGGQFF,TRBJ2-1,-,TRBV29-1,TRBD2
TGCGCCAGCAGCGCGGGGATAGCGGGCCACGAGCAGTACTTC,CASSAGIAGHEQYF,TRBJ2-7,-,TRBV5-1,TRBD2
TGTGCCAGCAGCTTAGCGTTTGGGACAGGGGTGGCTAGGGCAGATACGCAGTATTTT,CASSLAFGTGVARADTQYF,TRBJ2-3,-,TRBV7-6,TRBD1
TGTGCCAGCAGCCCCGGGACTAGGGACAATGAGCAGTTCTTC,CASSPGTRDNEQFF,TRBJ2-1,-,TRBV6-1,TRBD2
TGTGCCTGGAGTGGAACGGAGGGGAAAACAGATACGCAGTATTTT,CAWSGTEGKTDTQYF,TRBJ2-3,few,TRBV30,-
TGTGCCAGCAGCTCCGGGGAGTTAAACACCGGGGAGCTGTTTTTT,CASSSGELNTGELFF,TRBJ2-2,-,TRBV9,-
TGTGCCAGCACTATGGCGGGGACCTACGAGCAGTACTTC,CASTMAGTYEQYF,TRBJ2-7,-,TRBV28,-
TGTGCCAGCAGCTTAGATTTCCGTTCCTACGAGCAGTACTTC,CASSLDFRSYEQYF,TRBJ2-7,-,TRBV11-2,-
TGTGCCAGCAGCCTAGCGGGAGGGCCCAATGAGCAGTTCTTC,CASSLAGGPNEQFF,TRBJ2-1,-,TRBV7-8,TRBD2
TGTGCCTGGAGTACCAGGACAGGGGGTGGCTACACCTTC,CAWSTRTGGGYTF,TRBJ1-2,-,TRBV30,TRBD1